A selection of T cell receptor beta chains follows, all from one sample in a study of cytomegalovirus exposure and HLA in healthy donors. Data came from immunoSEQ multiplex PCR; TCRdb stores just in-frame clones and leaves some out. The sample lists 150,000 to 200,000 clones, roughly four fifths occurring once. What was sequenced was PBMCs. Receptors originate from a woman between 18 and 29 years old in good health and CMV-seronegative. The CDR3 runs from the conserved cysteine through the conserved F or W. A D gene is named only where the DNA matches it firmly. Part of the rows lack a size; the others show once, few, many or a class for expanded clones.

d_gene: .
v_gene: TRBV28
abundance: .
j_gene: TRBJ2-2
CDR3aa: CASSTRGGWTGELFF
CDR3nt: TGTGCCAGCAGCACCAGAGGGGGTTGGACCGGGGAGCTGTTTTTT

d_gene: .
v_gene: TRBV5-1
abundance: .
j_gene: TRBJ2-7
CDR3aa: CASSLGLVGSYEQYF
CDR3nt: TGCGCCAGCAGCTTGGGCCTCGTCGGGTCCTACGAGCAGTACTTC

d_gene: TRBD2
v_gene: TRBV5-8
abundance: .
j_gene: TRBJ2-1
CDR3aa: CASSFGTSLSSYNEQFF
CDR3nt: TGTGCCAGCAGCTTTGGGACTAGTCTAAGCTCCTACAATGAGCAGTTCTTC

d_gene: .
v_gene: TRBV5-1
abundance: .
j_gene: TRBJ2-2
CDR3aa: CASSLVAGLNTGELFF
CDR3nt: TGCGCCAGCAGCTTGGTGGCGGGCCTGAACACCGGGGAGCTGTTTTTT

d_gene: .
v_gene: TRBV11-2
abundance: .
j_gene: TRBJ2-1
CDR3aa: CASSYGTEQFF
CDR3nt: TGTGCCAGCAGCTACGGGACAGAGCAGTTCTTC

d_gene: TRBD1
v_gene: TRBV6-6
abundance: .
j_gene: TRBJ1-6
CDR3aa: CASDARDSNSPLHF
CDR3nt: TGTGCCAGCGACGCGAGGGACAGCAATTCACCCCTCCACTTT

d_gene: .
v_gene: TRBV19
abundance: .
j_gene: TRBJ2-5
CDR3aa: CASSIAGQETQYF
CDR3nt: TGTGCCAGTAGTATAGCAGGTCAAGAGACCCAGTACTTC

d_gene: .
v_gene: TRBV30
abundance: .
j_gene: TRBJ1-5
CDR3aa: CAWSPRRDYSNQPQHF
CDR3nt: TGTGCCTGGAGTCCCCGACGGGACTATAGCAATCAGCCCCAGCATTTT

d_gene: .
v_gene: TRBV7-8
abundance: .
j_gene: TRBJ1-3
CDR3aa: CASSLRRTGNTIYF
CDR3nt: TGTGCCAGCAGCTTAAGGCGGACTGGAAACACCATATATTTT

d_gene: TRBD1
v_gene: TRBV29-1
abundance: .
j_gene: TRBJ2-1
CDR3aa: CSTGQGSTYNEQFF
CDR3nt: TGCAGCACTGGACAGGGATCCACGTACAATGAGCAGTTCTTC

d_gene: .
v_gene: TRBV30
abundance: .
j_gene: TRBJ1-5
CDR3aa: CAWSVGGFNQPQHF
CDR3nt: TGTGCCTGGAGTGTAGGGGGTTTCAATCAGCCCCAGCATTTT

d_gene: TRBD1
v_gene: TRBV7-9
abundance: once
j_gene: TRBJ2-5
CDR3aa: CATSEQGNQETQYF
CDR3nt: TGTGCCACCAGCGAACAGGGGAACCAAGAGACCCAGTACTTC

d_gene: .
v_gene: TRBV6-5
abundance: .
j_gene: TRBJ2-1
CDR3aa: CASGHGDNEQFF
CDR3nt: TGTGCCAGCGGCCACGGGGACAATGAGCAGTTCTTC

d_gene: .
v_gene: TRBV5-1
abundance: .
j_gene: TRBJ2-5
CDR3aa: CASSSIGLEQETQYF
CDR3nt: TGCGCCAGCAGCTCCATAGGACTGGAACAAGAGACCCAGTACTTC

d_gene: .
v_gene: TRBV28
abundance: .
j_gene: TRBJ2-7
CDR3aa: CASSLRPPGPLEQYF
CDR3nt: TGTGCCAGCAGTTTACGCCCGCCAGGGCCTCTCGAGCAGTACTTC

d_gene: .
v_gene: TRBV2
abundance: .
j_gene: TRBJ2-6
CDR3aa: CASSAAGQSGANVLTF
CDR3nt: TGTGCCAGCAGTGCCGCAGGACAGTCTGGGGCCAACGTCCTGACTTTC

d_gene: .
v_gene: TRBV27
abundance: .
j_gene: TRBJ1-5
CDR3aa: CASSLTWDINQPQHF
CDR3nt: TGTGCCAGCAGTTTAACCTGGGACATCAATCAGCCCCAGCATTTT

d_gene: .
v_gene: TRBV13
abundance: .
j_gene: TRBJ2-7
CDR3aa: CASSLDSYEQYF
CDR3nt: TGTGCCAGCAGCTTGGACAGTTACGAGCAGTACTTC

d_gene: .
v_gene: TRBV13
abundance: .
j_gene: TRBJ2-3
CDR3aa: CASTGVPDTQYF
CDR3nt: TGTGCCAGCACAGGGGTCCCAGATACGCAGTATTTT

d_gene: TRBD1
v_gene: TRBV5-6
abundance: .
j_gene: TRBJ1-1
CDR3aa: CASSRWTGPEAFF
CDR3nt: TGTGCCAGCAGCAGATGGACAGGGCCTGAAGCTTTCTTT

d_gene: .
v_gene: TRBV7-9
abundance: .
j_gene: TRBJ1-6
CDR3aa: CASSIWESNSPLHF
CDR3nt: TGTGCCAGCAGTATTTGGGAGTCAAATTCACCCCTCCACTTT

d_gene: TRBD1
v_gene: TRBV11-2
abundance: .
j_gene: TRBJ2-7
CDR3aa: CASSLRLRDSYYEQYF
CDR3nt: TGTGCCAGCAGCTTACGACTAAGGGACAGCTACTACGAGCAGTACTTC

d_gene: TRBD1
v_gene: TRBV6-1
abundance: .
j_gene: TRBJ2-7
CDR3aa: CASSEGGGQNYEQYF
CDR3nt: TGTGCCAGCAGTGAAGGTGGGGGACAGAACTACGAGCAGTACTTC

d_gene: .
v_gene: TRBV7-9
abundance: .
j_gene: TRBJ1-4
CDR3aa: CASSTTTGGNEKLFF
CDR3nt: TGTGCCAGCAGCACTACGACCGGCGGTAATGAAAAACTGTTTTTT

d_gene: .
v_gene: TRBV4-1
abundance: .
j_gene: TRBJ1-2
CDR3aa: CASSQEWADPNYGYTF
CDR3nt: TGCGCCAGCAGCCAAGAATGGGCAGATCCCAACTATGGCTACACCTTC

d_gene: TRBD1
v_gene: TRBV2
abundance: .
j_gene: TRBJ1-6
CDR3aa: CASREPGTGYNSPLHF
CDR3nt: TGTGCCAGCAGAGAACCCGGGACAGGGTATAATTCACCCCTCCACTTT

d_gene: TRBD1
v_gene: TRBV28
abundance: .
j_gene: TRBJ2-7
CDR3aa: CASSLRPGTGNEQYF
CDR3nt: TGTGCCAGCAGTTTAAGGCCCGGGACAGGGAACGAGCAGTACTTC

d_gene: TRBD2
v_gene: TRBV2
abundance: .
j_gene: TRBJ2-5
CDR3aa: CASSEGIAGGQETQYF
CDR3nt: TGTGCCAGCAGTGAAGGAATAGCGGGGGGCCAAGAGACCCAGTACTTC

d_gene: .
v_gene: TRBV19
abundance: .
j_gene: TRBJ1-1
CDR3aa: CASSVTGKAFF
CDR3nt: TGTGCCAGCTCTGTAACGGGAAAAGCTTTCTTT

d_gene: .
v_gene: TRBV4-1
abundance: few
j_gene: TRBJ2-1
CDR3aa: CASSQVGGPLYNEQFF
CDR3nt: TGCGCCAGCAGCCAAGTTGGAGGGCCCCTCTACAATGAGCAGTTCTTC

d_gene: .
v_gene: TRBV7-2
abundance: .
j_gene: TRBJ2-2
CDR3aa: CASSLVAGETWAGELFF
CDR3nt: TGTGCCAGCAGCTTAGTGGCAGGGGAGACTTGGGCCGGGGAGCTGTTTTTT